This T cell receptor beta chain was found in a study of response to subunit inactivated influenza vaccine. As to this clonotype: Its antigen is undetermined.

V was trimmed by 10 bases and J by 6 bases, leaving 16 bases between them. Germline CDR1 MNHEY, CDR2 SVGAGI. The CDR3 length is 13 residues. Study-wide findings and caveats: Authors proposed each seasonal influenza vaccination draws in few new T cells.

From the RT-PCR reads, TCRdb called clonotypes with MiXCR, one entry per CDR3 protein. The table has roughly 790,000 distinct CDR3 sequences, approximately 22% seen once; the top ten hold 10%. The sample consisted of PBMCs from blood, taken around 5 days after vaccination. This sequence originates from a man aged 50 to 59 who received an inactivated influenza vaccine. V gene TRBV6-5 combines with J gene TRBJ1-5, with D possibly TRBD1 on 5 matching bases. As DNA, the CDR3 is TGTGCCACCTCCGGGGGAAATCTTCAGCCCCAGCATTTT. Encoded protein: CATSGGNLQPQHF.